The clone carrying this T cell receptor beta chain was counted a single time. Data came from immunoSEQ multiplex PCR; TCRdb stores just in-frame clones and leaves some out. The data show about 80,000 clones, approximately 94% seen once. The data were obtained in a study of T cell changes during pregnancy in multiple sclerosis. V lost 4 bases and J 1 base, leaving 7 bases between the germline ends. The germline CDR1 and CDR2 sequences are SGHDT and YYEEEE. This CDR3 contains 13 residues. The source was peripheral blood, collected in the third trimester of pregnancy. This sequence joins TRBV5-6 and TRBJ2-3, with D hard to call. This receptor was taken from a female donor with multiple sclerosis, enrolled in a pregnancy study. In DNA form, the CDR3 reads TGTGCCAGCAGCCTCGGAGGCACAGATACGCAGTATTTT. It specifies CASSLGGTDTQYF.